The entry below describes one TCR beta chain. Seattle-derived patients entered the study during active infection and were followed longitudinally. The V end was cut by 1 base, the J end by 6 bases, with 13 bases between. The CDR3 is 15 residues long. Germline V gene lookup returns CDR1 LGHNA and CDR2 YSLEER. The data were obtained in a study of blood T cell repertoires in COVID-19. Background on the study: Whether acute or convalescent, the COVID-19 samples came from the United States, Italy and Spain. PBMCs, B-cell-depleted T cells, or T cells were the source of the cDNA or gDNA that made up the material.

Per the original data handling: Amplification of reference gene primers was used by the study to estimate nucleated cell counts. Using immunoSEQ multiplex PCR, the repertoire was profiled, and TCRdb retains in-frame clones only, with some absent. V, J and clone size were drawn from that table, and D and trimming were deduced from the DNA. This sample has under 300,000 clones, with around 91% found just once. Material for sequencing was peripheral blood. The rearrangement links TRBV4-3 to TRBJ1-5, with D perhaps TRBD1 (6 bases). This sequence originates from a woman between 55 and 75 years old with COVID-19, enrolled during active disease. CDR3 DNA: TGCGCCAGCAGCCAAGGGAACAGGGAAAGTCAGCCCCAGCATTTT. Its protein is CASSQGNRESQPQHF.